Presented here are 14 T cell receptor beta chains from one specimen sequenced in a study of blood T cells in healthy people across ages (dated by TCRdb to between 2014 and 2017). Libraries were prepared through 5' RACE. A second PCR of about 7 to 12 cycles was performed with a sample-barcoded 5' primer and a J-beta primer mix. The public sequencing data were trimmed at Q25 with fastp and processed into clonotypes with MiXCR by TCRdb, which kept only in-frame beta chains. Each entry is one CDR3 protein sequence, shown with its most common DNA and genes. The sample includes fewer than 2 million distinct CDR3 sequences, with about two fifths observed a single time. Under 30% of the sample is taken by the ten largest. Input material: blood. The receptors originated from a human donor in good health.

This clonotype was counted only a few times. A read error may explain this, as a much larger clone is one base away. CDR3 bases: TGCAGTGCTAGAGATCTGGCAGAGGGCAATGAGCAGTTCTTC. Its protein is CSARDLAEGNEQFF. The chain is built from TRBV20-1 and TRBJ2-1; a weak D match, TRBD2 (5 bases). The length of the CDR3 is 14 residues. Trimming shortened V by 0 bases and J by 6 bases, and 12 bases separated the two germline ends. Germline lookup yields CDR1 DFQATT and CDR2 SNEGSKA (reference sequence).

The table lists this clonotype with a few counts. The chain employs TRBV27 and TRBJ2-1; D perhaps matches TRBD1 (5 bases). The CDR3 extends over 18 amino acids. Germline CDR1 is MNHEY and CDR2 is SMNVEV (reference sequence). Trimming shortened V by 2 bases and J by 6 bases, and 23 bases separated the two germline ends. CDR3 in DNA: TGTGCCAGCAGTTTAAATCATAAAACAGGCGCCCCGCTCAATGAGCAGTTCTTC. Encoded protein: CASSLNHKTGAPLNEQFF.

This clonotype was counted between two and nine times. This chain joins TRBV24-1 and TRBJ2-3; TRBD2 matches 13 bases. CDR1 and CDR2 from the germline V gene are KGHDR and SFDVKD. The V gene end was trimmed by 3 bases and the J gene end by 6 bases; junction bases not matched to a gene: 8. This CDR3 has 17 residues. CDR3: CATSDPTTSGGWDTQYF. The CDR3 coding sequence is TGTGCCACCAGTGATCCCACGACTAGCGGGGGGTGGGATACGCAGTATTTT.

This rearrangement joins TRBV12-3 or TRBV12-4 to TRBJ1-2; 9 positions agree with TRBD1. The CDR3 contains 14 residues. The trim removed 5 bases at V and 8 bases at J, leaving 9 bases unmatched. The CDR3 is CASSPGTGSLGYTF. CDR3 nucleotide sequence: TGTGCCAGCAGTCCAGGGACAGGGTCATTGGGCTACACCTTC.

This chain joins TRBV12-3 or TRBV12-4 and TRBJ2-3; the D gene is possibly TRBD2 (5 bases). The CDR3 sequence is 15 residues long. Trimming removed 6 bases from V and 2 bases from J, with 15 bases in between. CDR3 protein: CASRVLRENTDTQYF. CDR3 bases: TGTGCCAGCAGAGTGTTGAGGGAGAACACAGATACGCAGTATTTT.

This clonotype was detected only a few times. The chain joins TRBV9 to TRBJ2-7; D tentatively reads TRBD1 or TRBD2 (5 bases each). Germline V lookup: CDR1 SGDLS, CDR2 YYNGEE. The ends were cut back, 4 bases at V and 0 bases at J, with 17 bases in the middle. This CDR3 contains 16 residues. The CDR3 reads CASSRSGTASSYEQYF. The CDR3 coding sequence is TGTGCCAGCAGCCGTTCCGGGACGGCGAGCTCCTACGAGCAGTACTTC. The full variable domain, with the rest looked up from reference TRBV9 and TRBJ2-7, is DSGVTQTPKHLITATGQRVTLRCSPRSGDLSVYWYQQSLDQGLQFLIQYYNGEERAKGNILERFSAQQFPDLHSELNLSSLELGDSALYFCASSRSGTASSYEQYFGPGTRLTVT.

This clonotype was detected a few times. CDR3 in DNA: TGTGCCAGCAGGTATCACCGGGACCTTAATGAAAAACTGTTTTTT. Translated, it gives CASRYHRDLNEKLFF. The chain recombines TRBV12-3 or TRBV12-4 with TRBJ1-4, with D perhaps matching TRBD1 (5 bases). V was clipped by 6 bases and J by 4 bases, with 15 bases between them. CDR3 length: 15 residues.

At least ten counts were recorded for this clonotype. The chain has TRBV5-5 and TRBJ1-2; D is possibly TRBD1 (5 bases). V was shortened by 0 bases and J by 3 bases, with 9 bases between the two germline ends. The CDR3 length is 14 residues. The germline V gene has CDR1 SGHKS and CDR2 YYEKEE (reference sequence). The CDR3: CASSLEGRHYGYTF. CDR3 in DNA: TGTGCCAGCAGCTTGGAGGGACGGCACTATGGCTACACCTTC.

The chain has TRBV18 and TRBJ2-5; TRBD2 matches at 7 bases. Trimming at V came to 3 bases and at J to 4 bases, leaving 5 bases not matched to a gene. The CDR3 totals 14 residues. Germline loops: CDR1 KGHSH, CDR2 LQKENI. DNA of the CDR3: TGTGCCAGCTCACCGACTAGCTTCGGAGAGACCCAGTACTTC. Its translation is CASSPTSFGETQYF. Together with reference TRBV18 and TRBJ2-5, the CDR3 gives the full variable domain: NAGVMQNPRHLVRRRGQEARLRCSPMKGHSHVYWYRQLPEEGLKFMVYLQKENIIDESGMPKERFSAEFPKEGPSILRIQQVVRGDSAAYFCASSPTSFGETQYFGPGTRLLVL.

The genes are TRBV7-3 and TRBJ2-4; 11 bases are a match to TRBD2. This CDR3 contains 15 residues. Germline lookup yields CDR1 SGHTA and CDR2 FQGTGA. V was pared by 4 bases and J by 13 bases, with 12 bases of the junction left unmatched. The CDR3 DNA follows: TGTGCCAGCAGCTGGGCTAGCGGGGGGCGTAATGAGCAGTACTTC. It is translated as CASSWASGGRNEQYF.

This clonotype has a handful of counts. J is TRBJ1-6 and V is TRBV12-3 or TRBV12-4, with 7 bases that match TRBD1. V was clipped by 3 bases and J by 11 bases; unmatched bases: 10. The CDR3 totals 15 residues. CDR3 sequence reads: CASSFSRQGDPPLHF. In DNA form, the CDR3 reads TGTGCCAGCAGTTTCTCTCGGCAGGGGGATCCACCCCTCCACTTT.

The rearrangement uses TRBV11-3 and TRBJ2-7; TRBD1 is a possible D gene (5 bases). The ends were cut back, 1 base at V and 1 base at J, with 11 bases in the middle. This CDR3 contains 15 residues. Germline V gene lookup returns CDR1 SGHNT and CDR2 YENEEA. The CDR3 DNA reads TGTGCCAGCAGCTTAGGGTCGACAGATTCCTACGAGCAGTACTTC. As protein: CASSLGSTDSYEQYF.

The CDR3 loop is CSVALGGSGKAQPQHF. Here the CDR3 DNA reads TGCAGCGTTGCTCTAGGCGGGTCAGGGAAGGCTCAGCCCCAGCATTTT. This chain uses TRBV29-1 with TRBJ1-5, with D possibly TRBD1 on 5 matching bases. Germline-derived CDR1 and CDR2 are SQVTM and ANQGSEA. The CDR3 totals 16 residues. V lost 4 bases and J 6 bases, leaving 22 bases between the germline ends.

Only a few counts were recorded for this clonotype. The rearrangement uses TRBV7-8 and TRBJ2-1; possibly TRBD2 for D (5 bases). CDR1 is SGHVS, CDR2 FQNEAQ, per germline. The V gene lost 1 base and the J gene lost 5 bases, with 9 bases spanning the gap. This CDR3 has 14 residues. CDR3 region: CASSLEFGDNEQFF. CDR3 nucleotide sequence: TGTGCCAGCAGCTTAGAGTTCGGGGACAATGAGCAGTTCTTC.